This entry lists 28 T cell receptor beta chains sequenced from one sample in a study of T cells in Graves' hyperthyroidism and ophthalmopathy. Using RNA transcripts as the source, TCR beta CDR3 regions were amplified. First-round RT-PCR with HTBI primers amplified the TCR CDR3 region. TCRdb fed the multiplex PCR reads into MiXCR, producing one record per CDR3 protein. Of fewer than 800,000 distinct CDR3 sequences in the sample, roughly 15% were seen once. The sample comprised blood. These receptors were obtained from a man aged 18-30 years with Graves' hyperthyroidism.

This rearrangement joins TRBV20-1 to TRBJ1-5; D not certain. V was cut by 3 bases and J by 3 bases, with 9 bases left in between. Germline V gene sequence: CDR1 DFQATT, CDR2 SNEGSKA (reference sequence). CDR3 size: 13 residues. DNA of the CDR3: TGCAGTGCTAGTTTACAGCTCAATCAGCCCCAGCATTTT. It yields the protein CSASLQLNQPQHF.

This clonotype was seen at least ten times. The chain combines TRBV12-3 or TRBV12-4 with TRBJ2-2, with 10 positions matching TRBD2. This CDR3 has 15 amino acids. Losses at the gene ends were 6 bases for V and 4 bases for J; bases not matched to a gene: 5. Written as DNA, the CDR3 is TGTGCCAGCAGCCAGACTAGCGGGCCCACCGGGGAGCTGTTTTTT. Translating it yields CASSQTSGPTGELFF.

The sample holds many counts of this clonotype. The gene calls are TRBV7-9 and TRBJ2-7, with a weak D call TRBD2 (5 bases). V lost 5 bases to trimming and J lost 5 bases, with 10 bases between them. This CDR3 has 12 residues. Germline-derived CDR1 and CDR2 are SEHNR and FQNEAQ (reference sequence). CDR3 residues: CASSDTGNEQYF. DNA of the CDR3: TGTGCCAGCAGCGACACCGGGAACGAGCAGTACTTC.

The sample holds a few counts of this clonotype. The chain has TRBV27 and TRBJ2-1; 10 bases agree with TRBD2. With 0 bases clipped from V and 7 bases from J, the junction kept 6 bases outside the gene matches. CDR1 is MNHEY, CDR2 SMNVEV, per germline (reference sequence). This CDR3 is built from 16 residues. The CDR3 DNA reads as TGTGCCAGCAGTTTATCGATGTCTAGCGGGAGAAATGAGCAGTTCTTC. This encodes CASSLSMSSGRNEQFF.

This clonotype occurred a few times. This chain joins TRBV11-1 and TRBJ2-7, with 11 bases that match TRBD1. Germline lookup yields CDR1 SGHAT and CDR2 FQDESV (reference sequence). The length of the CDR3 is 17 residues. The V segment lost 4 bases and the J segment 0 bases; nucleotides outside the gene matches: 8. CDR3 region: CASSSWTGGSSSYEQYF. DNA of the CDR3: TGTGCCAGCAGCTCATGGACAGGGGGCTCGAGCTCCTACGAGCAGTACTTC.

Turning to this clonotype: This may stem from a read error, because a much larger clone lies one nucleotide away. V usage is TRBV12-3 or TRBV12-4 and J usage is TRBJ2-7; 10 bases line up with TRBD2. V lost 6 bases, J lost 0 bases, and 2 bases stayed unmatched. The CDR3 runs to 14 residues. CDR3 residues: CASRSSGSSYEQYF. The CDR3, as DNA: TGTGCCAGCAGGTCTAGCGGGAGCTCCTACGAGCAGTACTTC.

This clonotype was observed at least ten times. The V call is TRBV12-3 or TRBV12-4, the J call TRBJ1-2, with TRBD1 identical over 7 bases. The junction had 8 bases not matched to a gene; V was cut back by 6 bases and J by 4 bases. The CDR3 contains 14 residues. CDR3 nucleotides: TGTGCCAGCAGGTCGACAGGGATAACCTATGGCTACACCTTC. Its translation: CASRSTGITYGYTF.

Many counts were recorded for this clonotype. This rearrangement joins TRBV3-1 to TRBJ2-5, with a possible D match to TRBD2 (6 bases). V shed 11 bases and J shed 8 bases, with 15 bases lying between them. Germline lookup yields CDR1 LGHDT and CDR2 YNNKEL (reference sequence). This CDR3 has 11 residues. The CDR3 reads CAGGSGVTQYF. The CDR3 DNA reads TGTGCCGGGGGATCGGGGGTTACCCAGTACTTC.

This clonotype was detected many times. The gene calls are TRBV6-1 and TRBJ2-2, with TRBD2 matching over 11 bases. CDR3 length equals 16 residues. CDR1 and CDR2 from the germline V gene are MNHNS and SASEGT. V shed 6 bases and J 0 bases; nucleotides not matched to a gene: 3. As DNA, the CDR3 is TGTGCCAGCAGCTCGGGACTAGCGGCGAACACCGGGGAGCTGTTTTTT. This encodes CASSSGLAANTGELFF.

V usage is TRBV7-9 and J usage is TRBJ1-4, with D unclear. This CDR3 region has 13 residues. In germline, CDR1 is SEHNR, CDR2 FQNEAQ (reference sequence). V was cut by 8 bases and J by 3 bases, with 10 bases left in between. The DNA for the CDR3 is TGTGCCAGCTCAACACCACCTAATGAAAAACTGTTTTTT. This codes for CASSTPPNEKLFF.

This clonotype was detected only a few times. The chain links TRBV28 to TRBJ1-5; a possible D gene is TRBD1 (6 bases). V gave up 8 bases and J gave up 7 bases, with 18 bases separating them. This CDR3 spans 14 amino acids. Germline assignment: CDR1 MDHEN and CDR2 SYDVKM. The CDR3 spells CASHPGGAKQPQHF. CDR3 bases: TGTGCCAGCCATCCTGGGGGCGCGAAGCAGCCCCAGCATTTT.

The chain uses TRBV2 and TRBJ1-2, with unresolved D. This CDR3 has 13 residues. Per the germline V gene, CDR1 is SNHLY and CDR2 is FYNNEI. V lost 3 bases to trimming and J lost 6 bases, with 11 bases between them. CDR3 nucleotides: TGTGCCAGCAGTGAGATGGGTTCCGATGGCTACACCTTC. Translating it yields CASSEMGSDGYTF. Supplemented by reference TRBV2 and TRBJ1-2, the full variable domain reads EPEVTQTPSHQVTQMGQEVILRCVPISNHLYFYWYRQILGQKVEFLVSFYNNEISEKSEIFDDQFSVERPDGSNFTLKIRSTKLEDSAMYFCASSEMGSDGYTFGSGTRLTVV.

Ten or more counts support this clonotype. The V call is TRBV18, the J call TRBJ2-3; 13 bases align to TRBD2. The germline V gene encodes CDR1 KGHSH and CDR2 LQKENI. The J segment lost 4 bases and the V segment lost 1 base, leaving 2 bases of the junction unmatched. This CDR3 spans 16 amino acids. CDR3 nucleotides: TGTGCCAGCTCACCACGCGGACTAGCGGGAGCAGATACGCAGTATTTT. This codes for CASSPRGLAGADTQYF.

This clonotype occurred many times. The rearrangement links TRBV7-2 to TRBJ2-7; D call uncertain. Per germline, CDR1 SGHTA and CDR2 FQGNSA. CDR3 size: 14 residues. Trimming left V 0 bases short and J 5 bases short, with 11 bases between. The CDR3 sequence is CASSLAPVMDEQYF. The CDR3 DNA reads as TGTGCCAGCAGCTTAGCCCCCGTGATGGACGAGCAGTACTTC.

J is TRBJ2-3 and V is TRBV24-1, with 9 bases matching TRBD2. The CDR3 is 15 residues long. With 8 bases clipped from V and 4 bases from J, the junction kept 9 bases outside the gene matches. Germline V gene data show CDR1 as KGHDR and CDR2 as SFDVKD. The CDR3 loop is CATTDGTSKADTQYF. The CDR3 region has the DNA TGTGCCACCACCGACGGGACTAGCAAGGCAGATACGCAGTATTTT.

This clonotype has just a few counts. The rearrangement uses TRBV29-1 and TRBJ2-1; 10 bases fit TRBD1. This CDR3 comprises 13 residues. J lost 3 bases, V lost 5 bases, and 1 base had no gene match. The germline CDR1 and CDR2 sequences are SQVTM and ANQGSEA. The CDR3 DNA sequence: TGCAGCGTTCGGGACAGGGGCTACAATGAGCAGTTCTTC. Translating it yields CSVRDRGYNEQFF.

This chain connects TRBV11-3 to TRBJ2-3, with 11 bases lining up with TRBD1. The CDR3 loop spans 13 amino acids. Germline-derived CDR1 and CDR2 are SGHNT and YENEEA. V was clipped by 8 bases and J by 5 bases; unmatched bases: 3. The CDR3 DNA follows: TGTGCCAGCGGGACAGGGGGAAGAGATACGCAGTATTTT. Translated: CASGTGGRDTQYF.

This clonotype was counted between two and nine times. CDR3 amino acids: CASSLRTGGQKGEQYF. CDR3 bases: TGCGCCAGCAGCTTGCGGACAGGGGGGCAGAAGGGCGAGCAGTACTTC. The V and J genes are TRBV5-1 and TRBJ2-7; 10 bases are shared with TRBD1. Germline assignment: CDR1 SGHRS and CDR2 YFSETQ. The trim removed 1 base at V and 6 bases at J, leaving 10 bases unmatched. The length of the CDR3 is 16 residues. Together with reference TRBV5-1 and TRBJ2-7, the CDR3 gives the full variable domain: KAGVTQTPRYLIKTRGQQVTLSCSPISGHRSVSWYQQTPGQGLQFLFEYFSETQRNKGNFPGRFSGRQFSNSRSEMNVSTLELGDSALYLCASSLRTGGQKGEQYFGPGTRLTVT.

This clonotype was detected a few times. The germline gene is not matched at one end of the junction; a read error may be the cause. The chain has TRBV20-1 and TRBJ2-7; D is ambiguous. This CDR3 spans 14 amino acids. Germline CDR1 reads DFQATT; CDR2 reads SNEGSKA (reference sequence). CDR3 protein: CSARVGPPSSEQYF. The DNA for the CDR3 is TGCAGTGCTAGAGTCGGACCACCCTCCTCCGAGCAGTACTTC.

This clonotype has only a few counts. The gene calls are TRBV7-2 and TRBJ2-1; 9 nucleotides match TRBD2. V was clipped by 2 bases and J by 3 bases; unmatched bases: 2. This CDR3 is 15 amino acids long. The germline gives CDR1 SGHTA, CDR2 FQGNSA. This CDR3 is CASSLTSGHYNEQFF. Here the CDR3 DNA reads TGTGCCAGCAGCTTAACTAGCGGGCACTACAATGAGCAGTTCTTC.

With respect to this clonotype: This clone may be a read error of a much larger clone one base away. The chain carries TRBV2 and TRBJ1-1; 7 bases are a match to TRBD1. Looked up from germline, CDR1 is SNHLY and CDR2 is FYNNEI. The junction had 4 bases not matched to a gene; V was cut back by 6 bases and J by 0 bases. The CDR3 contains 14 residues. The CDR3 DNA is TGTGCCAGCAGATGGACAGGAATGAACACTGAAGCTTTCTTT. As protein: CASRWTGMNTEAFF.

This clonotype was seen ten or more times. The chain employs TRBV28 and TRBJ1-1; maybe TRBD1 (5 bases). Trimming stripped 5 bases from V and 6 bases from J, with 16 bases between. CDR1 is MDHEN, CDR2 SYDVKM, per germline. CDR3 size: 14 residues. Here the CDR3 DNA reads TGTGCCAGCAGTCCGCCATCAGGGTTCTCTGAAGCTTTCTTT. It translates to CASSPPSGFSEAFF.

This clonotype was recorded at least ten times. The chain uses TRBV28 and TRBJ2-3; TRBD2 matches at 11 bases. The CDR3 totals 15 residues. The V segment lost 6 bases and the J segment 1 base; nucleotides outside the gene matches: 3. Germline V CDR1 and CDR2: MDHEN, SYDVKM. DNA for the CDR3: TGTGCCAGCAGCCGTAGCGGGGGGGGCACAGATACGCAGTATTTT. Protein: CASSRSGGGTDTQYF. The full variable domain, its missing parts supplied by reference TRBV28 and TRBJ2-3, is DVKVTQSSRYLVKRTGEKVFLECVQDMDHENMFWYRQDPGLGLRLIYFSYDVKMKEKGDIPEGYSVSREKKERFSLILESASTNQTSMYLCASSRSGGGTDTQYFGPGTRLTVL.

This chain joins TRBV5-5 and TRBJ1-1; D is ambiguous. Germline values: CDR1 SGHKS, CDR2 YYEKEE (reference sequence). The CDR3 is 12 residues long. V was pared by 4 bases and J by 4 bases, with 8 bases between. CDR3 nucleotides: TGTGCCAGCAGCCCACAAGTCACTGAAGCTTTCTTT. It is translated as CASSPQVTEAFF. Based on the CDR3 plus reference TRBV5-5 and TRBJ1-1, the full variable domain is DAGVTQSPTHLIKTRGQQVTLRCSPISGHKSVSWYQQVLGQGPQFIFQYYEKEERGRGNFPDRFSARQFPNYSSELNVNALLLGDSALYLCASSPQVTEAFFGQGTRLTVV.

This clonotype occurred many times. The CDR3 DNA reads TGTGCCACCAGCAGAGACGTCACCGAAGCTTTCTTT. Translated, it gives CATSRDVTEAFF. The gene calls are TRBV15 and TRBJ1-1, with no clear D. The CDR3 contains 12 residues. Germline V gives CDR1 LNHNV, CDR2 YYDKDF (reference sequence). The V end lost 0 bases, the J end lost 8 bases, and 7 bases lay between the germline ends.

The chain links TRBV6-1 to TRBJ2-2; 13 positions match TRBD2. Germline CDR1 reads MNHNS; CDR2 reads SASEGT. V dropped 11 bases and J dropped 0; count of bases not matched to a gene: 3. This CDR3 has 15 residues. This CDR3 is CAGGLAGANTGELFF. The DNA of the CDR3 is TGTGCCGGTGGACTAGCGGGAGCGAACACCGGGGAGCTGTTTTTT.

This clonotype was recorded many times. The chain has TRBV13 and TRBJ2-1; no firm D call. Trimming removed 4 bases at V and 3 bases at J, with 16 bases between. CDR1 and CDR2 (germline): PRHDT, FYEKMQ (reference sequence). CDR3 length: 16 amino acids. The DNA of the CDR3 is TGTGCCAGCAGCTACCTCCCAACTAAGGGCTACAATGAGCAGTTCTTC. Protein: CASSYLPTKGYNEQFF.

The J gene is TRBJ2-7, the V gene TRBV7-3; TRBD1 agrees at 9 bases. Losses at the gene ends were 5 bases for V and 10 bases for J; bases not matched to a gene: 9. Germline V CDR1 and CDR2: SGHTA, FQGTGA. The CDR3 is made up of 13 amino acids. CDR3 amino acids: CASSHGTGSRQYF. The CDR3 DNA reads as TGTGCCAGCAGCCACGGGACAGGGAGTCGACAGTACTTC.